The source of this T cell receptor beta chain is a study of OX40 agonist ivuxolimab in advanced cancers. Germline lookup yields CDR1 SGHTA and CDR2 FQGNSA. Germline trimming cut 1 base from V and 3 bases from J; bases unmatched to any gene: 1. The CDR3 loop spans 14 amino acids. Sequenced by immunoSEQ multiplex PCR; TCRdb stores in-frame clones only, minus some. The table shows around 70,000 clones, with roughly 85% occurring only once. Here the sequenced sample was CD4+ or CD8+ T cells sorted from blood, taken in a trial of the OX40 agonist ivuxolimab. The genes are TRBV7-2 and TRBJ2-3; 7 bases agree with TRBD2. The TCR sequence derives from an adult with an advanced solid tumor such as melanoma, head and neck, liver or kidney cancer. In nucleotides, the CDR3 is TGTGCCAGCAGCTTAGGCGGGAGAACAGATACGCAGTATTTT. Translation gives CASSLGGRTDTQYF.